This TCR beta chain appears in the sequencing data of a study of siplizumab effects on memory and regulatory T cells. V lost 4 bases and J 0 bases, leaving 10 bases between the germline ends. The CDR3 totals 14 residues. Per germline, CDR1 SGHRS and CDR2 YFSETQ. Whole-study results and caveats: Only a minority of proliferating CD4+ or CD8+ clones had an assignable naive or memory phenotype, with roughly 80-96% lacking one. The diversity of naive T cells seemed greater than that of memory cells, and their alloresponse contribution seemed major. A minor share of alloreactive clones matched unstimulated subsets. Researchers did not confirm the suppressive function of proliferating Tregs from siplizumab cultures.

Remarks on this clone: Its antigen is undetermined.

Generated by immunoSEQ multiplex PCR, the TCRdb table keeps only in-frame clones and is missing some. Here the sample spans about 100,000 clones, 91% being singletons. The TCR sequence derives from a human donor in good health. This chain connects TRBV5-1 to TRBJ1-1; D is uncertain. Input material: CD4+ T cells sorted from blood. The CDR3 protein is CASSGALMNTEAFF. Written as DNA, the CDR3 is TGCGCCAGCAGCGGCGCCCTGATGAACACTGAAGCTTTCTTT.